These 7 T cell receptor beta chains were sequenced from one sample in a study of shared clonotypes between healthy human individuals. Measured with immunoSEQ multiplex PCR; TCRdb has only the in-frame clones, and not every one. The sample holds roughly 2 million clones; about 95% are singletons and the top ten take around 1.1%. CD45RO-negative, CCR7-positively selected cells formed the naive CD8 fraction, excluding terminally differentiated effector memory CD45RA+ cells. The sequenced material came from naive CD8+ T cells sorted from blood. The source is a man between 18 and 29 years old in good health.

This clone appeared a few times. CDR3 protein: CASSLGQGSSPLHF. The CDR3 DNA sequence: TGTGCCAGCAGCTTAGGCCAGGGGAGTTCACCCCTCCACTTT. The chain has TRBV13 and TRBJ1-6, with a weak D call TRBD1 (6 bases). There are 14 residues in the CDR3. The germline V gene has CDR1 PRHDT and CDR2 FYEKMQ (reference sequence). The V end was cut by 0 bases, the J end by 9 bases, with 9 bases between.

The chain couples TRBV11-2 to TRBJ2-5; weak D call: TRBD1 (7 bases). The CDR3 covers 14 residues. The germline V and J ends were trimmed by 5 bases and 5 bases, with 15 bases remaining between them. From germline, CDR1 is SGHAT and CDR2 FQNNGV. The CDR3 sequence: CASSQPTGRETQYF. The CDR3, as DNA: TGTGCCAGCAGCCAACCGACAGGGAGGGAGACCCAGTACTTC.

J is TRBJ2-3 and V is TRBV7-9; 10 nucleotides agree with TRBD1. There are 18 residues in the CDR3. Germline V lookup: CDR1 SEHNR, CDR2 FQNEAQ (reference sequence). Trimming at V came to 1 base and at J to 8 bases, leaving 15 bases not matched to a gene. The CDR3 DNA sequence: TGTGCCAGCAGCTTAGAGTGGGACAGGGGAGGACAGAGGGCTACGCAGTATTTT. Protein sequence: CASSLEWDRGGQRATQYF.

In the case of this clone: In the same sample, other DNA sequences code for this CDR3. The V gene is TRBV6-1, the J gene TRBJ2-7, with D perhaps TRBD1 (6 bases). Germline V gene sequence: CDR1 MNHNS, CDR2 SASEGT. V lost 5 bases and J lost 0, with 8 bases in between. The CDR3 covers 13 residues. Here the CDR3 reads CASSWTVSYEQYF. The CDR3 DNA is TGTGCCAGCAGTTGGACAGTCTCCTACGAGCAGTACTTC.

This chain links TRBV4-3 with TRBJ2-7, with 11 bases that match TRBD1. CDR1 LGHNA and CDR2 YSLEER come from the germline V gene. Unmatched junction bases numbered 5, after V lost 4 bases and J lost 6 bases. This CDR3 region has 14 residues. In nucleotides, the CDR3 is TGCGCCAGCAGCCCCGGGACAGGGGGTTCCGAGCAGTACTTC. It codes for CASSPGTGGSEQYF.

V and J are TRBV6-1 and TRBJ2-7; D uncertain. Per the germline V gene, CDR1 is MNHNS and CDR2 is SASEGT. V lost 3 bases and J lost 3, with 21 bases in between. This CDR3 is 17 amino acids long. The CDR3 sequence: CASSDPGVSPVVYEQYF. The CDR3 DNA reads TGTGCCAGCAGTGATCCCGGAGTTAGCCCAGTAGTCTACGAGCAGTACTTC.

The chain carries TRBV5-6 and TRBJ2-2; D is undetermined. The V end lost 0 bases, the J end lost 7 bases, and 7 bases lay between the germline ends. The CDR3 consists of 13 residues. CDR1 and CDR2 (germline): SGHDT, YYEEEE. CDR3 nucleotide sequence: TGTGCCAGCAGCTTGGGAGAGATCGGGGAGCTGTTTTTT. This gives the protein CASSLGEIGELFF.